The 6 T cell receptor beta chains below were found in one sample sequenced in a study of human T cells and chemical hapten exposure. Time point reported: patch test 1, 2 weeks after DPC sensitization. As to treatment: therapeutic diphenylcyclopropenone sensitization with weekly scalp DPC. Each CDR3 protein gets one entry after TCRdb re-called the RACE reads with MiXCR. The sample has about 360,000 distinct CDR3 sequences, roughly 6.9% seen once. The sample in question was whole blood, obtained in connection with sensitization to the hapten diphenylcyclopropenone (DPC). The receptor set was obtained from a young woman with alopecia areata. Some clones in this sample may be carry-over from other donors' samples.

A word on this clonotype: At one of its ends the junction is not consistent with the germline gene, which may arise from a read error. The chain uses TRBV18 and TRBJ2-3, with TRBD2 matching over 11 bases. The CDR3 sequence is 16 residues long. The germline V gene encodes CDR1 KGHSH and CDR2 LQKENI. The CDR3 DNA sequence: TGTGCCAGCTCACCACCGGGACTAGCGGAAACCATGACCGCGGATTTT. Amino acid sequence: CASSPPGLAETMTADF.

This clonotype was seen many times. This chain connects TRBV12-3 or TRBV12-4 to TRBJ2-1, with 9 bases lining up with TRBD2. The CDR3 consists of 16 residues. Trimming cost V 1 base and J 2 bases; bases outside gene matches: 3. The CDR3 DNA reads TGTGCCAGCAGTTTAGAGGGACTAGCTCCCTACAATGAGCAGTTCTTC. Translating it yields CASSLEGLAPYNEQFF.

This clonotype has just a few counts. The chain links TRBV5-1 to TRBJ2-7; 9 bases are shared with TRBD2. This CDR3 contains 17 residues. The junction had 15 bases not matched to a gene; V was cut back by 5 bases and J by 3 bases. The germline gives CDR1 SGHRS, CDR2 YFSETQ. The CDR3 DNA reads as TGCGCCAGCAGAATCACATTCCAGACTAGCGGCGACTACGAGCAGTACTTC. Translated: CASRITFQTSGDYEQYF.

This clonotype was picked up a small number of times. The chain joins TRBV5-4 to TRBJ2-3; D gene uncertain. This CDR3 contains 10 residues. CDR1 and CDR2 from the germline V gene are SGHNT and YYREEE (reference sequence). Between the trimmed V and J ends, which lost 10 bases and 2 bases, there was a span of 5 bases. The CDR3 loop is CAVSTDTQYF. In nucleotides, the CDR3 is TGTGCCGTGTCCACAGATACGCAGTATTTT.

In this sample, this clonotype turned up many times. This sequence joins TRBV6-5 and TRBJ2-6; no reliable D call. CDR1 and CDR2 from the germline V gene are MNHEY and SVGAGI. Trimming took 2 bases from V and 0 from J, leaving 8 bases between them. CDR3 length equals 16 residues. CDR3 sequence: CASSYLGPSGANVLTF. The CDR3 DNA is TGTGCCAGCAGTTACCTTGGCCCCTCTGGGGCCAACGTCCTGACTTTC.

The chain uses TRBV6-6 and TRBJ2-3; D remains ambiguous. This CDR3 is built from 14 residues. The germline V gene has CDR1 MNHNY and CDR2 SVGAGI (reference sequence). Trimming shortened V by 6 bases and J by 3 bases, and 13 bases separated the two germline ends. The CDR3 region is CASSPGPGTDTQYF. The CDR3 region has the DNA TGTGCCAGCAGCCCCGGCCCTGGGACAGATACGCAGTATTTT.